Listed below are T cell receptor beta chains from one sample, sequenced in a study of blood T cell repertoires in COVID-19. Assay used: immunoSEQ multiplex PCR; TCRdb lists only in-frame clones, some missing. The sample yields 200,000 to 300,000 clones, about 87% seen once. The sequenced material came from PBMCs or T cells enriched from blood (not recorded which). The receptors were sampled from a woman younger than 45 with acute COVID-19. The CDR3 runs from the conserved cysteine through the conserved F or W.

TRBJ1-2 TRBV3-1/TRBV3-2 CASRDGQGWIYGYTF
TRBJ2-7 TRBV30 CAWSRRYEQYF
TRBJ1-4 TRBV4-3 CASSQSPYRTVSNEKLFF
TRBJ1-3 TRBV30 CAWSVPQVTIYF
TRBJ1-5 TRBV29-1 CSVGMGDQPQHF
TRBJ1-5 TRBV30 CAWSAYSNQPQHF
TRBJ1-2 TRBV19 CASSIDSAGGYTF
TRBJ1-1 TRBV2 CASIDWNTEAFF
TRBJ1-4 TRBV2 CASSIQDYEKLFF
TRBJ2-5 TRBV3-1/TRBV3-2 CASSQFLAGGLETQYF
TRBJ2-5 TRBV4-3 CASSQRLLAGPQETQYF
TRBJ2-7 TRBV7-8 CASSKNRDREREQYF
TRBJ2-3 TRBV2 CASRRSSADTQYF
TRBJ1-3 TRBV27 CASSSAGSGNTIYF
TRBJ2-7 TRBV18 CASSPQELGGTGGYEQYF
TRBJ2-5 TRBV27 CASRGLATYQETQYF
TRBJ2-5 TRBV10-3 CAISEPQGGRETQYF